This entry describes one TCR beta chain. The data were obtained in a study of blood T cell repertoires in COVID-19. About the study: The study drew acute and convalescent COVID-19 samples from the United States, Italy and Spain. PBMCs, B-cell-depleted T cells, or T cells were the source of the cDNA or gDNA that made up the material.

In the source study's methods: Using reference gene primer amplification, nucleated cell counts were estimated. Generated by immunoSEQ multiplex PCR, the TCRdb table keeps only in-frame clones and is missing some. V, J and clone size are those of that table, while D and trimming were read from the DNA. This table holds 200,000 to 300,000 clones, around four fifths found once. V was clipped by 1 base and J by 0 bases; unmatched bases: 1. The CDR3 is 16 residues long. From germline, CDR1 is KGHDR and CDR2 SFDVKD. V is TRBV24-1 and J is TRBJ2-3; 9 positions match TRBD2. The sequence came from a man aged 45-65 years with acute or convalescent COVID-19. Sequenced sample: peripheral blood. This chain's CDR3 is CATSDFTSGSTDTQYF. CDR3 bases: TGTGCCACCAGTGATTTTACTAGCGGGAGCACAGATACGCAGTATTTT.